Below, one T cell receptor beta chain is given with its context. Its antigen is not known. TCRdb's copy holds only in-frame clones and misses some; the assay was immunoSEQ multiplex PCR. This sample carries some 44,000 clones, 95% of them seen once, and the ten largest clones take under 0.2%. Only four of the eight donors provided a roughly 0.45-1 mL blood sample. Blood DNA came from all available leukocytes, not a fixed cell number. The V gene end was trimmed by 5 bases and the J gene end by 3 bases; junction bases not matched to a gene: 6. The length of the CDR3 is 15 residues. From germline, CDR1 is LNHDA and CDR2 SQIVND (reference sequence). This specimen comes from a study of human thymus T cells. Findings and caveats of the study: Thymic as well as blood repertoires seemed to favor certain V and J genes unevenly.

The sample comprised blood. This TCR was sampled from a girl under two years old with a congenital heart defect but otherwise immunologically healthy. The chain employs TRBV19 and TRBJ2-7; 11 bases fit TRBD1. CDR3 residues: CASSPGTGGGYEQYF. CDR3 in DNA: TGTGCCAGTAGTCCGGGGACAGGGGGAGGCTACGAGCAGTACTTC. Combining the CDR3 with reference TRBV19 and TRBJ2-7 gives the whole variable domain DGGITQSPKYLFRKEGQNVTLSCEQNLNHDAMYWYRQDPGQGLRLIYYSQIVNDFQKGDIAEGYSVSREKKESFPLTVTSAQKNPTAFYLCASSPGTGGGYEQYFGPGTRLTVT.